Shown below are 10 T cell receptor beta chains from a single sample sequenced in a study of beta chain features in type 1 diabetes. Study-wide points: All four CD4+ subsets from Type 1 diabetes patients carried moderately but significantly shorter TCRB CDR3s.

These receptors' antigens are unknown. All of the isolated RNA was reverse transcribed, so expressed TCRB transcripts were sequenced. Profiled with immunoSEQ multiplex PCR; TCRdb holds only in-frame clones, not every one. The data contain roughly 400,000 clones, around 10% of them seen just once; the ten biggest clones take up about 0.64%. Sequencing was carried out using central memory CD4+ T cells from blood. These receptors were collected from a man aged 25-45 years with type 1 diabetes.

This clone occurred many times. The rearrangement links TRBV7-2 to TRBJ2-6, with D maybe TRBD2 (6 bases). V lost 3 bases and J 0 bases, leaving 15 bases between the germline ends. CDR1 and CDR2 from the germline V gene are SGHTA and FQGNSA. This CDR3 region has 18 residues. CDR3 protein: CASSFSGTLRSGANVLTF. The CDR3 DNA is TGTGCCAGCAGCTTTAGCGGAACTCTCCGCTCTGGGGCCAACGTCCTGACTTTC.

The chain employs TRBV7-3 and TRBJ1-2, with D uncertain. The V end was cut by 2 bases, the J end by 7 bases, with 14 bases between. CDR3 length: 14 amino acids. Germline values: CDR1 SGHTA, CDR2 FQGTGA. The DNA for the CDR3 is TGTGCCAGCAGCTTAGATCGCTCGGCAGGTGGCTACACCTTC. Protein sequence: CASSLDRSAGGYTF.

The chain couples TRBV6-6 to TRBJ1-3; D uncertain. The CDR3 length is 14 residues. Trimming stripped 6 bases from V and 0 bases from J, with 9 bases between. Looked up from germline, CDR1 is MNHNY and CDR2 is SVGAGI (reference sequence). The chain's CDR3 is CASSIFSSGNTIYF. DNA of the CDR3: TGTGCCAGCAGCATATTCAGCTCTGGAAACACCATATATTTT.

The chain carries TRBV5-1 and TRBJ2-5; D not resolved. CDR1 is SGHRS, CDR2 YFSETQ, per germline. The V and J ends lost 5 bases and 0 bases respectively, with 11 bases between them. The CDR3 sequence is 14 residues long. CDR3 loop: CASRENTYQETQYF. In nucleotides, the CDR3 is TGCGCCAGCAGGGAGAATACCTACCAAGAGACCCAGTACTTC.

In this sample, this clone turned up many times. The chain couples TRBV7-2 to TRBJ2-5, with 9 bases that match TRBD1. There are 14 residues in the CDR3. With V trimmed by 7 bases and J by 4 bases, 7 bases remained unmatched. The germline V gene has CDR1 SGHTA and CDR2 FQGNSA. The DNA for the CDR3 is TGTGCCAGCACCCCGCCGGGACAGGGAGAGACCCAGTACTTC. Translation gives CASTPPGQGETQYF. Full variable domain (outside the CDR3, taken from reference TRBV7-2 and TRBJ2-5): GAGVSQSPSNKVTEKGKDVELRCDPISGHTALYWYRQSLGQGLEFLIYFQGNSAPDKSGLPSDRFSAERTGGSVSTLTIQRTQQEDSAVYLCASTPPGQGETQYFGPGTRLLVL.

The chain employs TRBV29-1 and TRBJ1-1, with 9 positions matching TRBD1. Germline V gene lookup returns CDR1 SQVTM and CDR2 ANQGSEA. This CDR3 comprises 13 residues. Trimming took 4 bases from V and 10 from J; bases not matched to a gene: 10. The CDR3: CSVVSGQGLRAFF. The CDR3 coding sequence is TGCAGCGTTGTATCGGGACAGGGCTTAAGAGCTTTCTTT.

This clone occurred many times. This CDR3 is CASSRPRARGTDTQYF. CDR3 nucleotides: TGTGCCAGCAGTCGTCCCAGGGCCCGGGGCACAGATACGCAGTATTTT. The genes are TRBV27 and TRBJ2-3; D is perhaps TRBD1 (5 bases). V shed 5 bases and J shed 1 base, with 16 bases lying between them. Looked up from germline, CDR1 is MNHEY and CDR2 is SMNVEV (reference sequence). The CDR3 consists of 16 residues.

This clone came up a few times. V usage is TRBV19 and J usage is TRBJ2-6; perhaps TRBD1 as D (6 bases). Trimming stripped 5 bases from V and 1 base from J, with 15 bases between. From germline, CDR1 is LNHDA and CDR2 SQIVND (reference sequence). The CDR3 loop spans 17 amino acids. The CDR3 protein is CASSYPGRGSGANVLTF. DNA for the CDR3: TGTGCCAGTAGTTACCCAGGCAGGGGATCTGGGGCCAACGTCCTGACTTTC.

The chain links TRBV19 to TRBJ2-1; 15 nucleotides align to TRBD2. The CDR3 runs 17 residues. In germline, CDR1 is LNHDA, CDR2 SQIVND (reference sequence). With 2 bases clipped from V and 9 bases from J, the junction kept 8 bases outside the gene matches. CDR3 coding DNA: TGTGCCAGTAGTATAACCCCGGGACTAGCGGGAGGCATTGAGCAGTTCTTC. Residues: CASSITPGLAGGIEQFF.

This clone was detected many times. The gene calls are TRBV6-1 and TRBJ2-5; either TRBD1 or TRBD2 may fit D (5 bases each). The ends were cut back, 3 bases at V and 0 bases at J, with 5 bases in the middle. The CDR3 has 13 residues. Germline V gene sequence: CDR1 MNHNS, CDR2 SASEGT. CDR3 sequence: CASSEGDQETQYF. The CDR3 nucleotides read TGTGCCAGCAGTGAGGGGGACCAAGAGACCCAGTACTTC.